This passage covers 10 T cell receptor beta chains from one sample sequenced in a study of blood T cells in healthy people across ages. Then a second PCR, running about 7 to 11 cycles, was carried out with a sample-barcoded 5' primer and a J-beta primer mix. One entry per CDR3 protein, called by TCRdb with MiXCR from the 5' RACE reads. Of over a million distinct CDR3 sequences in the sample, 55% to 75% were seen once. Material for sequencing was blood. The receptors were sampled from a man younger than 35 in good health.

This clonotype showed up just a few times. This chain links TRBV7-2 with TRBJ1-1; 7 bases are a match to TRBD1. CDR3 length: 14 residues. CDR1 SGHTA and CDR2 FQGNSA come from the germline V gene. V was clipped by 3 bases and J by 6 bases; unmatched bases: 7. The CDR3 DNA follows: TGTGCCAGCAGCTTTAACAGGGGCATACCTGAAGCTTTCTTT. This encodes CASSFNRGIPEAFF.

The CDR3 here is CASSLNGGGYNEQFF. The CDR3 DNA is TGTGCCAGCAGCTTAAACGGGGGGGGGTACAATGAGCAGTTCTTC. This rearrangement joins TRBV5-5 to TRBJ2-1; 8 bases line up with TRBD2. The germline V gene has CDR1 SGHKS and CDR2 YYEKEE (reference sequence). The V gene end was trimmed by 2 bases and the J gene end by 4 bases; junction bases not matched to a gene: 5. There are 15 residues in the CDR3.

The J gene is TRBJ2-7, the V gene TRBV6-1; D remains ambiguous. Germline CDR1 MNHNS, CDR2 SASEGT. CDR3 size: 15 residues. Trimming left V 2 bases short and J 6 bases short, with 17 bases between. For the CDR3, the DNA is TGTGCCAGCAGTGAAATGATGACCTCTTTGGGCGAGCAGTACTTC. This sequence encodes CASSEMMTSLGEQYF.

In its sample, this clonotype was seen a few times. The chain links TRBV20-1 to TRBJ2-3, with TRBD1 as a possible D gene (5 bases). CDR1 is DFQATT, CDR2 SNEGSKA, per germline (reference sequence). The CDR3 totals 11 residues. The V end lost 2 bases, the J end lost 10 bases, and 10 bases lay between the germline ends. Here the CDR3 reads CSARQGIPQYF. Written as DNA, the CDR3 is TGCAGTGCTAGACAGGGTATTCCGCAGTATTTT.

The rearrangement uses TRBV29-1 and TRBJ2-1; 9 bases line up with TRBD2. The germline CDR1 and CDR2 sequences are SQVTM and ANQGSEA. This CDR3 contains 13 residues. The V gene end was trimmed by 4 bases and the J gene end by 8 bases; junction bases not matched to a gene: 6. The CDR3 DNA follows: TGCAGCGTTGTCTCTAGCGGGATGGATGAGCAGTTCTTC. The encoded protein is CSVVSSGMDEQFF.

The rearrangement links TRBV5-1 to TRBJ1-5; TRBD1 matches at 7 bases. The trim removed 4 bases at V and 7 bases at J, leaving 8 bases unmatched. The CDR3 consists of 14 residues. The germline V gene has CDR1 SGHRS and CDR2 YFSETQ. The CDR3 sequence is CASSLTGEGQPQHF. In DNA form, the CDR3 reads TGCGCCAGCAGCCTTACAGGGGAGGGACAGCCCCAGCATTTT. The full variable domain, completed using reference TRBV5-1 and TRBJ1-5, is KAGVTQTPRYLIKTRGQQVTLSCSPISGHRSVSWYQQTPGQGLQFLFEYFSETQRNKGNFPGRFSGRQFSNSRSEMNVSTLELGDSALYLCASSLTGEGQPQHFGDGTRLSIL.

This clonotype was observed a handful of times. This rearrangement joins TRBV7-2 to TRBJ2-1, with TRBD2 matching over 10 bases. The CDR3 sequence is 16 residues long. J gave up 7 bases and V 5 bases, and 11 bases lay outside the gene matches. Looked up from germline, CDR1 is SGHTA and CDR2 is FQGNSA. CDR3: CASSPVLAGAMNEQFF. The CDR3 DNA reads TGTGCCAGCAGCCCCGTTCTAGCGGGAGCTATGAATGAGCAGTTCTTC.

The rearrangement joins TRBV27 to TRBJ2-2; D is undetermined. Germline loops: CDR1 MNHEY, CDR2 SMNVEV (reference sequence). Deletions cut 2 bases from V and 4 bases from J, with 8 bases between. This CDR3 is built from 14 residues. The CDR3 nucleotides are TGTGCCAGCAGTTTAATAATTGCCACCGGGGAGCTGTTTTTT. Translated: CASSLIIATGELFF.

The rearrangement links TRBV6-6 to TRBJ2-3; the D gene is possibly TRBD2 (5 bases). This CDR3 is built from 15 residues. Trimming removed 2 bases at V and 4 bases at J, with 13 bases between. The germline V gene encodes CDR1 MNHNY and CDR2 SVGAGI (reference sequence). The chain's CDR3 is CASSYARVSADTQYF. CDR3 sequence (DNA): TGTGCCAGCAGTTACGCGAGAGTTAGCGCAGATACGCAGTATTTT.

V usage is TRBV4-1 and J usage is TRBJ2-4; weak D call: TRBD2 (6 bases). CDR1 and CDR2 (germline): MGHRA, YSYEKL. Trimming shortened V by 4 bases and J by 13 bases, and 20 bases separated the two germline ends. The CDR3 runs to 14 residues. The CDR3 loop reads CASSLAGSQENQYF. CDR3 nucleotide sequence: TGCGCCAGCAGCCTTGCGGGGAGCCAAGAGAACCAGTACTTC.